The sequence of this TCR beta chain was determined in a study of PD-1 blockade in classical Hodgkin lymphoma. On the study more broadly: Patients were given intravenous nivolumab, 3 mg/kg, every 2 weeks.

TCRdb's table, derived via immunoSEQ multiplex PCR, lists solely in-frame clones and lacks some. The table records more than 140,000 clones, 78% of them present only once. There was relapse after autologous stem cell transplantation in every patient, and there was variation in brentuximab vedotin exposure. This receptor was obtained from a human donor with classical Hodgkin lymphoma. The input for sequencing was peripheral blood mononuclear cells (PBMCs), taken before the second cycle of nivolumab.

The CDR3 sequence: CSVGTGTGVYHTEAFF. The CDR3 coding sequence is TGCAGCGTAGGTACCGGGACAGGGGTTTATCACACTGAAGCTTTCTTT. The rearrangement links TRBV29-1 to TRBJ1-1, with 10 bases identical to TRBD1. This CDR3 spans 16 amino acids. Trimming removed 6 bases from V and 3 bases from J; junction bases left unmatched: 13. Looked up from germline, CDR1 is SQVTM and CDR2 is ANQGSEA.